The T cell receptor beta chain under discussion was sequenced for a study of post-analysis software for immune sequencing data. Findings and caveats of the study: Multiple sclerosis patients had significantly lower normalized Chao1 diversity than controls. When patients were compared with controls, a handful of TRBV segments were more frequent, TRBV5-6, TRBV5-1 and TRBV20-1 among them.

This clonotype appeared many times. Its antigen is unknown. This CDR3 spans 12 amino acids. Trimming removed 8 bases from V and 3 bases from J, with 11 bases in between. The germline gives CDR1 MNHNY, CDR2 SVGAGI (reference sequence). Unique molecular identifiers were carried by the TCR beta cDNA libraries. Roughly 470,000 cDNA molecules came from around 1 to 9.1 million T cells. TCRdb recomputed calls from the PCR reads with MiXCR, one row per CDR3 protein. The sample consists of roughly 730,000 distinct CDR3 sequences, 25% to 30% of them appearing once. This sequence joins TRBV6-6 and TRBJ2-7; D remains unclear. The sequence was obtained from a girl aged 10-17 years with multiple sclerosis. The sequencing sample was made of blood. As DNA, the CDR3 is TGTGCCAGCGGGGAAGGTTTCTACGAGCAGTACTTC. This codes for CASGEGFYEQYF.